This T cell receptor (beta chain) is drawn from a study of cytomegalovirus exposure and HLA in healthy donors. This clone showed up just once. Its antigen is still unknown. Study findings and constraints: Later on, an analysis showed TCR association rates differing by HLA locus, with DRB1 the most and HLA-C the fewest. Cytomegalovirus-associated TCR beta chains were listed, numbering 164.

The donors, nominally healthy at sampling, likely had unrecorded immune exposures. 13 Jbeta primers and 60 Vbeta primers were used for the PCR. As originally analysed: Some 80 million unique TCR beta chains, 10 million to 14 million shared, were counted in a later analysis. TCRdb's copy holds only in-frame clones and misses some; the assay was immunoSEQ multiplex PCR. V, J and clone size derive from that table, while D and trimming were established from the DNA sequence. This repertoire shows 130,000 or so clones, roughly 73% found once; its top ten account for around 3.2%. This clonotype originated in a middle-aged man in good health and CMV-seronegative. The sample comprised PBMCs.

CDR3 in amino acids: CASSLAPGGSPLHF. CDR3 DNA: TGTGCCAGCAGCTTGGCGCCAGGGGGTTCACCCCTCCACTTT. The gene calls are TRBV5-5 and TRBJ1-6; 7 bases fit TRBD1. Germline V gives CDR1 SGHKS, CDR2 YYEKEE (reference sequence). J gave up 9 bases and V 0 bases, and 3 bases lay outside the gene matches. The CDR3 is made up of 14 amino acids.